Listed below are T cell receptor beta chains from one sample, sequenced in a study of blood T cell repertoires in COVID-19. Only in-frame clones appear in the TCRdb table, and some are missing; sequencing was by immunoSEQ multiplex PCR. The sample contains 65,000 to 95,000 clones, 88% of which appear only once. The sequencing sample was made of peripheral blood. Receptors were obtained from a man between 65 and 85 years old with acute or convalescent COVID-19. CDR3s include the opening cysteine and the closing phenylalanine or tryptophan. The order of the fields is V gene, clone size, CDR3 length, D gene, CDR3 protein. D genes are given only for firm matches. Not all rows give a size; the values are once, few, many and, for expanded clones, a class.

>TRBV10-3|NA|11|NA
CAISEGGEAFF
>TRBV9|NA|13|NA
CASSVEAFNEQFF
>TRBV3-1/TRBV3-2|NA|15|TRBD1
CASSTQGQSTGELFF
>TRBV6-5|NA|14|NA
CASSKLPLENEQFF
>TRBV19|NA|15|NA
CASSGTGTIYNEQFF
>TRBV6-1|NA|11|NA
CATGWNYGYTF
>TRBV4-1|NA|16|TRBD1
CASSQDWGQSNQPQHF
>TRBV4-1|once|17|TRBD1
CASSQDLTGGSGNTIYF
>TRBV29-1|NA|12|NA
CSVDLGTDTQYF
>TRBV6-5|NA|16|TRBD1
CASSYSPGQGNYGYTF
>TRBV28|NA|17|TRBD2
CASVLAGSPQSYNEQFF
>TRBV12-5|NA|15|TRBD1
CASGSGTGVFGEQFF
>TRBV7-2|NA|16|TRBD2
CASSLSGSGNFVEQFF
>TRBV10-3|NA|12|NA
CASLLQGGGYTF
>TRBV3-1/TRBV3-2|once|16|NA
CASSQAEGMNTGELFF
>TRBV7-6|NA|17|NA
CASSPLLSTENTGELFF
>TRBV20-1|NA|11|NA
CSAREDRFASF
>TRBV14|NA|15|TRBD1
CASSPIAQGYYEQYF
>TRBV5-3|once|15|NA
CARSRRGDGNQPQHF
>TRBV28|NA|15|NA
CASSSPGQLNQPQHF
>TRBV19|NA|18|NA
CASSGETGKWTGNQPQHF
>TRBV7-9|few|14|NA
CASSLSSSNEKLFF
>TRBV21-1|NA|17|NA
CASSKEPGLALQETQYF
>TRBV7-2|once|13|TRBD1
CASTKDRGNGYTF
>TRBV27|NA|19|TRBD2
CASSPTSGRLNLNTGELFF
>TRBV10-3|NA|13|NA
CAISESGEAGYTF
>TRBV7-9|NA|16|TRBD2
CASSRLVLAGADEQFF
>TRBV4-3|NA|17|NA
CASSHRLHGTPNTEAFF
>TRBV9|NA|16|TRBD2
CASSERGLAGTETQYF
>TRBV9|NA|16|TRBD2
CASSVGGLAGVWEQYF
>TRBV7-2|NA|16|TRBD2
CASSARTSGRFHEQFF
>TRBV5-5|NA|14|TRBD1
CASSPGQGGSEAFF
>TRBV27|NA|16|TRBD1
CASSLYATGGADGYTF
>TRBV7-2|NA|14|NA
CASSLVGAYTEAFF
>TRBV28|NA|16|NA
CASSWGTPGVNEKLFF
>TRBV27|NA|14|NA
CASKGGASGNEQFF